This T cell receptor beta chain was retrieved from a study of blood T cell repertoires in COVID-19 (dated by TCRdb to 2020 to 2021). Background for the entire study: Collaborator samples came from the United States, Italy and Spain and covered acute and convalescent phases of COVID-19. The prospective study material was composed of cDNA or gDNA derived from T cells, B-cell-depleted T cells, or PBMCs. Deeply sampled blood TCRbeta repertoires from subjects exposed to, actively infected with, or recovered from COVID-19 were included in the dataset. The repertoires were made available in a free public database intended to serve as a resource for research on the immune response to SARS-CoV-2. Samples came from the ongoing ImmuneRACE study (first 160 participants) plus 1,254 subjects from 6 global collaborators. Sample metadata almost always included a de-identified subject ID, COVID-19 status, age in years and sex. Where available, HLA class I and class II types were obtained from metadata supplied by the sample provider rather than from assay-based typing. Study-level results and caveats: The amount of clinical and demographic metadata varied by source and participant and was provided uncurated.

CDR1 SGHNT and CDR2 YENEEA are derived from the germline V gene. The cysteine opens and the phenylalanine closes a CDR3 of 14 amino acids. Just CDR3 DNA is preserved here, 42 bases in frame from base 1. A distance of 13 bases separates the germline ends of V and J, which lose 2 bases and 5 bases respectively. In Seattle, one collaborating source enrolled patients while the infection was active and tracked those patients longitudinally over the course of disease. The collaborating institutions used their own protocols to collect whole blood in K2EDTA tubes. Collaborator samples were shipped for TCRbeta analysis as frozen whole blood, isolated PBMCs, or DNA extracted from either sample type. With regard to this clone: The antigen this receptor binds is unknown. No much larger clone is present one base from it, and per-base qualities are unavailable.

The immunoSEQ Assay, a bias-controlled multiplex PCR, was used to amplify TCRbeta CDR3 regions from genomic DNA. In the authors' own workflow: The number of nucleated cells in each sample was estimated by amplification of reference gene primers within the assay. Sequence reads were collapsed and filtered to measure the absolute abundance of every unique TCRbeta CDR3 rearrangement. For each sample, productive Simpson clonality was calculated as the square root of Simpson's diversity index over productive rearrangements. This immuneACCESS table, as held by TCRdb, lists in-frame sequences with V and J called but not all clones. Of the missing ones, under half trace to an unresolved V gene in checked studies; the others have no known cause. V and J calls and clone size are copied from that table; D and trimming were computed from the DNA. Present in this sample are a few hundred thousand clones, approximately 88% of which were seen just once. The ten largest clones take up approximately 10% of the sample.

This TCR derives from an older woman with COVID-19, enrolled during active disease. Sequenced input: peripheral blood. Recombination joined TRBV11-3 with TRBJ2-7; D gene: possibly TRBD2, on 7 matching bases. The CDR3 region reads CASSLRGAEDEQYF. The sequenced DNA is TGTGCCAGCAGCTTACGGGGGGCCGAGGACGAGCAGTACTTC.